This T cell receptor beta chain was recovered during a study of Ad26.COV2.S vaccination and SARS-CoV-2 variants. Background on the study: Intramuscular Ad26.COV2.S doses were given once or twice, 56 days apart.

TCRdb keeps only in-frame clones here, not all; method: immunoSEQ multiplex PCR. The table includes 300,000 to 400,000 clones, around 83% detected once. Study-wide results and limits: Substantial response breadth was reportedly seen for spike-specific CD8+ and CD4+ T cells after vaccination.

This clone was seen ten or more times. Antigen specificity is unknown. As for treatment: about 20 received Ad26.COV2.S at low or high dose, single or two shots; roughly five received placebo; per-sample allocation not given. Sampling took place 63 days after the first vaccine or placebo injection. It was an adult aged 18-55 years in Boston who was the donor. An Ad26 vector was used to express Wuhan-strain SARS-CoV-2 spike as the vaccine. V shed 4 bases and J shed 4 bases, with 21 bases lying between them. The germline CDR1 and CDR2 sequences are SGHRS and YFSETQ. The CDR3 is 16 amino acids. This chain connects TRBV5-1 to TRBJ2-7, with D maybe TRBD2 (7 bases). The TCR originated in a person between 18 and 60 years old who received the Ad26.COV2.S COVID-19 vaccine or a placebo. Sequencing used peripheral blood, obtained in a trial of Ad26.COV2.S vaccine versus placebo. The CDR3 region has the DNA TGCGCCAGCAGCCTCTCGTACGGGGGGCTCGAATACGAGCAGTACTTC. The encoded protein is CASSLSYGGLEYEQYF.